This is a list of T cell receptor beta chains from one sample in a study of cytomegalovirus exposure and HLA in healthy donors. Here immunoSEQ multiplex PCR was the method, and the copy in TCRdb shows in-frame clones only, minus some. The table has fewer than 200,000 clones, about 83% seen once. The specimen sequenced was PBMCs. These receptors were collected from a female donor in good health and CMV-seronegative. Both conserved end residues are part of each CDR3. A D gene is named only where the DNA matches it firmly. Where a row states a size, it is once, few, many or the class of an expanded clone; other rows omit it.

CASSLGGGGTEAFF,TGTGCCAGCTCCCTAGGAGGCGGGGGCACTGAAGCTTTCTTT,TRBV18,NA,TRBJ1-1,NA
CASSITGPASGNTIYF,TGTGCCAGCAGTATTACAGGGCCTGCCTCTGGAAACACCATATATTTT,TRBV7-3,NA,TRBJ1-3,once
CASSPHGAGGADTQYF,TGTGCCAGCAGTCCGCATGGAGCGGGAGGGGCAGATACGCAGTATTTT,TRBV28,TRBD2,TRBJ2-3,NA
CASSPQPLTSTTGELFF,TGTGCCAGCAGCCCCCAGCCCCTGACTAGTACCACCGGGGAGCTGTTTTTT,TRBV7-7,NA,TRBJ2-2,NA
CASSPTSGGVREQYF,TGCGCCAGCAGCCCCACTAGCGGGGGGGTTCGCGAGCAGTACTTC,TRBV5-1,TRBD2,TRBJ2-7,NA
CASSPGGPKIYEQYF,TGTGCCAGCAGCCCGGGAGGTCCGAAAATCTACGAGCAGTACTTC,TRBV7-2,TRBD2,TRBJ2-7,NA
CASKVQVGSYNEQFF,TGTGCCAGCAAGGTCCAGGTGGGCTCCTACAATGAGCAGTTCTTC,TRBV6-5,NA,TRBJ2-1,NA
CASTLLSGQNNSPLHF,TGTGCCAGCACCCTCCTGTCGGGACAGAATAATTCACCCCTCCACTTT,TRBV7-8,TRBD1,TRBJ1-6,NA
CASSPIPGEETQYF,TGCGCCAGCAGTCCTATCCCGGGGGAAGAGACCCAGTACTTC,TRBV5-1,NA,TRBJ2-5,NA
CASSRTGSYEQYF,TGTGCCAGCAGCCGGACAGGCTCCTACGAGCAGTACTTC,TRBV5-4,TRBD1,TRBJ2-7,NA
CASSVGGSGGAHSYEQYF,TGTGCCAGCAGCGTAGGGGGTAGCGGGGGGGCCCATTCCTACGAGCAGTACTTC,TRBV9,TRBD2,TRBJ2-7,once
CATWTSGGPYWYF,TGTGCCACGTGGACTAGCGGGGGGCCTTACTGGTACTTC,TRBV6-1,TRBD2,TRBJ2-7,NA
CASSLHSLSEQYF,TGTGCCAGCAGCTTACATAGCCTATCGGAGCAGTACTTC,TRBV7-3,NA,TRBJ2-7,NA
CASTEGLAGGGQETQYF,TGTGCCAGCACCGAGGGACTAGCGGGGGGTGGGCAAGAGACCCAGTACTTC,TRBV7-6,TRBD2,TRBJ2-5,NA
CASSRTGEGYGYTF,TGTGCCAGCTCGCGGACAGGGGAGGGGTATGGCTACACCTTC,TRBV18,TRBD1,TRBJ1-2,few
CASSYYRGNYEQYF,TGTGCCAGCAGTTACTACCGGGGGAATTACGAGCAGTACTTC,TRBV6-7,NA,TRBJ2-7,NA
CASSDRAVGTIYF,TGTGCCAGCAGTGACAGGGCGGTGGGGACCATATATTTT,TRBV25-1,NA,TRBJ1-3,NA
CASSVGGALNTEAFF,TGTGCCAGCAGCGTAGGAGGAGCATTGAACACTGAAGCTTTCTTT,TRBV9,NA,TRBJ1-1,NA
CAWSVGRGTYNEQFF,TGTGCCTGGAGTGTAGGCAGGGGGACCTACAATGAGCAGTTCTTC,TRBV30,TRBD1,TRBJ2-1,few
CASSPGLAPSTDTQYF,TGTGCCAGCAGCCCGGGATTAGCGCCTAGCACAGATACGCAGTATTTT,TRBV11-3,NA,TRBJ2-3,NA
CASASRWELFF,TGTGCCAGCGCTTCCCGGTGGGAGCTGTTTTTT,TRBV19,NA,TRBJ2-2,once
CASSLGPRAGSYEQYF,TGTGCCAGCAGCTTGGGTCCCCGAGCTGGCTCCTACGAGCAGTACTTC,TRBV5-6,NA,TRBJ2-7,once
CASSHLGTSGTEAFF,TGTGCCAGCAGCCACCTGGGTACATCGGGCACTGAAGCTTTCTTT,TRBV9,NA,TRBJ1-1,NA
CASSQAGLYNEQFF,TGTGCCAGCAGCCAAGCGGGGCTCTACAATGAGCAGTTCTTC,TRBV5-3,TRBD2,TRBJ2-1,NA
CASSPAGGLGTEAFF,TGTGCCAGCTCCCCCGCGGGGGGACTGGGGACTGAAGCTTTCTTT,TRBV18,NA,TRBJ1-1,NA
CASSLAAGPAYEQYF,TGCGCCAGCAGCTTGGCCGCAGGGCCGGCCTACGAGCAGTACTTC,TRBV5-1,NA,TRBJ2-7,NA
CASIGQWGYYGYTF,TGTGCCAGCATTGGACAGTGGGGCTACTATGGCTACACCTTC,TRBV2,NA,TRBJ1-2,NA
CASSSSGTGAMYSPLHF,TGTGCCAGCAGTTCCTCGGGGACAGGGGCAATGTATTCACCCCTCCACTTT,TRBV27,TRBD1,TRBJ1-6,NA
CASSPGQFLNSPLHF,TGCGCCAGCAGCCCGGGACAGTTTCTTAATTCACCCCTCCACTTT,TRBV5-1,TRBD1,TRBJ1-6,NA